This TCR beta chain was obtained from a study of blood T cells in healthy people across ages. Notes on the study in general: Observed TCR beta diversity per million T cells went down as age went up. This fall followed a roughly linear course with age.

Of note for this clonotype: Its antigen is unknown.

V lost 4 bases to trimming and J lost 7 bases, with 23 bases between them. This CDR3 comprises 17 residues. Germline CDR1 is SGHKS and CDR2 is YYEKEE (reference sequence). Per sample, a minimum of 6 million PBMCs were isolated. Sample-barcoded 5' priming and a J-beta primer mix drove a second PCR of 7 to 11 cycles. TCRdb redid the calling of the 5' RACE reads with MiXCR, one entry per CDR3 protein. The sample carries approximately 780,000 distinct CDR3 sequences, around 24% recorded once. In addition, the sample was reused for a study of T cells of mothers and their children. That report adds: Samples were obtained from three healthy Caucasian mothers and their six children. The TCR beta CDR3 read count exceeded 9.5 million for each mother and was some 3.1 million for each child.

The gene calls are TRBV5-5 and TRBJ1-4; the D gene is possibly TRBD1 (6 bases). This TCR was recovered from a boy aged 5-17 years in good health. Sequences were obtained from blood. In nucleotides, the CDR3 is TGTGCCAGCAGCCCGATCCAGGGGAAGGAGAGAGGTGAAAAACTGTTTTTT. Translating it yields CASSPIQGKERGEKLFF.